This T cell receptor (beta chain) was sequenced for a study of beta chain features in type 1 diabetes (dated by TCRdb to 2017 to 2018). About the study as a whole: Patients and healthy donors did not differ in mean age, gender distribution, total cell number or subset yield. A total of about 100,000,000 sorted cells were examined across all samples, and RNA yield correlated strongly with the number of cells per subset. Regulatory and stem cell-like memory subsets were isolated from only 8 patients and roughly 8 healthy donors, whereas naive and central memory subsets came from all 28 donors. The study compared TCRB repertoires of sorted circulating CD4+ T cell subsets between recently diagnosed type 1 diabetes patients and matched healthy donors. Study-level results and caveats: Naive, central memory and regulatory TCRB repertoires appeared more similar among patients than among healthy donors. Because cDNA was sequenced instead of genomic DNA, highly expressing activated cells could be over-represented, though the groups showed no difference in activation or CD3 levels. PCR may preferentially amplify shorter templates, but because patient and control samples were amplified and corrected together, any resulting skew would affect both groups equally. Patients with type 1 diabetes made fewer insertions and deleted more nucleotides at VDJ recombination sites, implying thymic rearrangement abnormalities. A moderate but significant shortening of TCRB CDR3 length was observed in type 1 diabetes patients in all four CD4+ subsets. Because small numbers of individuals were included in the HLA sub-analyses, any influence of HLA type on TCRB rearrangement was left unresolved.

Each donor gave one peripheral blood draw, averaging approximately 0.12 L, which was collected into heparinised tubes. A BD FACSAria II was used to sort naive, central memory, regulatory and stem cell-like memory CD4+ T cells with a panel that included CD45RO, CCR7, CD25, CD127, CD95 and CD27. A purity above 95% was achieved for all sorted populations. Right away, PBMCs were isolated by Lymphoprep density gradient centrifugation and were stained directly, with no culture step. Samples were stained and sorted in pairs, with one healthy donor and one patient per experiment, so that batch effects were minimized. The entire amount of isolated RNA was reverse transcribed using the High Capacity cDNA Reverse Transcription Kit, so the sequenced TCRB transcripts were expressed ones. Deep immunoSEQ sequencing was applied to naive, central memory and regulatory T cell samples, giving an average of roughly 3.5 million total reads per sample. Sorted cells were lysed in RLT buffer and RNA was extracted with DNase-treated RNeasy Micro or Mini kits, depending on cell number. To prevent cross-contamination, every cell subset was processed on its own, while patient and healthy donor samples were processed together. TCRB sequences were amplified from cDNA with the immunoSEQ multiplex PCR, producing 87-bp fragments spanning the CDR3 region. Amplicons were sequenced on the Illumina HiSeq platform. Processing in the source paper ran as follows. Synthetic template baselines were used to correct PCR bias computationally, reads within Hamming distance 2 were collapsed together, and singletons that could not be merged were discarded. By aligning reads against IMGT, V, D and J genes, CDR3 length, and insertions or deletions at six rearrangement sites were assigned. Clonotype counts were normalized to sorted cell number within each subset before computing true diversity and Gini coefficients with the tcR R package. Repertoire sharing was quantified using the overlap coefficient calculated on TCRB nucleotide sequences. Out-of-frame TCRB sequences from naive cells were analyzed to stand in for the pre-selection repertoire. In its TCRdb copy, this immuneACCESS table keeps in-frame sequences only and misses some clones. Where compared with another copy, unresolved V genes explain less than half of these, and the others have no known cause. V and J calls and clone size come straight from that table; D and trimming were deduced from the DNA. The sample data list 300,000 to 450,000 clones, and 10% to 15% of these were observed just once. The ten largest make up 0.0095% to 0.012% of the sample.

Between the V and J ends, shortened by 4 bases and 5 bases respectively, the junction contains 10 bases. The CDR3, from cysteine to phenylalanine, totals 13 residues. Only CDR3 DNA is held: 39 bases, read in frame from base 1. CDR1 and CDR2 are drawn from the germline V gene: SGDLS, YYNGEE. This clone was seen a few times. It lacks a known antigen. One base away there is no much larger clone; base qualities are not given. The receptor was derived from a woman aged 18-29 years with type 1 diabetes. Recombination connected TRBV9 to TRBJ2-1, with TRBD2 perhaps the D gene, on 5 matching bases. Sequences were obtained from naive CD4+ T cells from blood. The label giving this sample's cell subset or site can be read as: true naive CD4+ T cells. The CDR3 has the sequence CASSPLGNNEQFF. The bases read TGTGCCAGCAGCCCACTAGGAAACAATGAGCAGTTCTTC.